This T cell receptor (beta chain) was obtained from a study of vaccination effects on CD4 cells after COVID-19. Study in general: All study participants received two doses of BNT162b2 or mRNA-1273 vaccine. Study findings and constraints: Late in the post-vaccination period, infection-induced and vaccine-induced clones underwent marked clonal contraction.

Clones were sequenced by immunoSEQ multiplex PCR, and TCRdb holds only the in-frame ones, with some missing. This repertoire shows about 23,000 clones, 73% found once; its top ten account for approximately 5.3%. Expansion of antigen-specific CD4+ T cells with viral peptide pools was carried out by the ViraFEST assay before sequencing. Subsequent to 10 days of culture, CD4+ T cells were isolated. According to the study, vaccine recipients showed no prior SARS-CoV-2 infection and negative nucleocapsid antibodies. Researchers swapped half the medium for IL-2 medium on both days 3 and 7. The CDR3 covers 15 residues. Germline assignment: CDR1 SGHTA and CDR2 FQGNSA. After removal of 1 base from V and 4 bases from J, the junction contained 3 bases not matched to a gene. A note on this clone: Its antigen remains unknown.

V gene TRBV7-2 combines with J gene TRBJ2-3, with 9 positions matching TRBD2. This clonotype was obtained from a human donor who received a COVID-19 vaccine. The specimen was CD4+ T cells from PBMCs cultured with SARS-CoV-2 spike peptides, collected before COVID-19 vaccination. CDR3 amino acids: CASSLGGLASDTQYF. As DNA, the CDR3 is TGTGCCAGCAGCTTAGGCGGACTAGCGTCAGATACGCAGTATTTT.